Below are 27 T cell receptor beta chains sequenced from a single sample in a study of T cell responses to AZD1222 COVID-19 vaccine. The protocol was immunoSEQ multiplex PCR, while the TCRdb copy is restricted to in-frame clones and leaves out a portion. Of around 100,000 clones in the sample, around 90% were seen once. The starting material was peripheral blood, obtained on day 0 of AZD1222 vaccination. The receptors stem from an adult in good health.

The chain's CDR3 is CASSLSRSPDTQYF. The CDR3 region has the DNA TGTGCCAGCAGCTTGTCGCGTAGCCCAGATACGCAGTATTTT. The V gene is TRBV7-8, the J gene TRBJ2-3; D unclear. With 3 bases removed from V and 4 bases from J, the gap between germline ends came to 11 bases. Germline CDR1 SGHVS, CDR2 FQNEAQ. The CDR3 runs to 14 residues.

The gene calls are TRBV4-2 and TRBJ2-2, with 7 bases identical to TRBD2. The CDR3 runs to 16 residues. Per the germline V gene, CDR1 is LGHNA and CDR2 is YNFKEQ. The junction had 7 bases not matched to a gene; V was cut back by 4 bases and J by 2 bases. The CDR3 nucleotides are TGTGCCAGCAGCCGGGACTACATACCAAACACCGGGGAGCTGTTTTTT. The encoded protein is CASSRDYIPNTGELFF.

The rearrangement links TRBV5-6 to TRBJ2-5, with TRBD1 matching over 9 bases. The CDR3 is made up of 17 amino acids. Germline loops: CDR1 SGHDT, CDR2 YYEEEE. The V segment lost 2 bases and the J segment 4 bases; nucleotides outside the gene matches: 12. The CDR3 sequence is CASSLLLTGGAGETQYF. CDR3 nucleotide sequence: TGTGCCAGCAGCTTACTTCTAACAGGGGGCGCGGGAGAGACCCAGTACTTC.

This clone was seen only once. The chain employs TRBV5-1 and TRBJ2-1; 12 bases match TRBD2. V shed 6 bases and J 5 bases; nucleotides not matched to a gene: 6. The CDR3 extends over 15 amino acids. Germline values: CDR1 SGHRS, CDR2 YFSETQ. The CDR3 sequence: CASTLAGGFNNEQFF. CDR3 sequence (DNA): TGCGCCAGCACCCTAGCGGGAGGGTTCAACAATGAGCAGTTCTTC.

This clone was observed a single time. This chain uses TRBV29-1 with TRBJ1-1; D is possibly TRBD1 (5 bases). This CDR3 comprises 17 residues. The V gene lost 6 bases and the J gene lost 4 bases, with 27 bases spanning the gap. Germline V gene data show CDR1 as SQVTM and CDR2 as ANQGSEA. This CDR3 reads CSVFGPTGTAIFTEAFF. CDR3 in DNA: TGCAGCGTGTTTGGCCCGACGGGGACCGCCATTTTCACTGAAGCTTTCTTT.

The rearrangement joins TRBV29-1 to TRBJ2-2; 7 bases map to TRBD2. Germline V gives CDR1 SQVTM, CDR2 ANQGSEA. J was trimmed by 4 bases and V by 3 bases; bases with no gene match: 5. The length of the CDR3 is 14 residues. The CDR3 reads CSVDGGSRTGELFF. The CDR3, as DNA: TGCAGCGTTGATGGCGGGAGTCGCACCGGGGAGCTGTTTTTT.

The rearrangement joins TRBV11-2 to TRBJ1-1, with unresolved D. The ends were cut back, 5 bases at V and 3 bases at J, with 13 bases in the middle. Germline values: CDR1 SGHAT, CDR2 FQNNGV. The CDR3 contains 14 residues. DNA of the CDR3: TGTGCCAGCAGCCCCTGGCCTAGATACACTGAAGCTTTCTTT. Amino acids: CASSPWPRYTEAFF. Using reference TRBV11-2 and TRBJ1-1 for the parts outside the CDR3, the full variable domain is EAGVAQSPRYKIIEKRQSVAFWCNPISGHATLYWYQQILGQGPKLLIQFQNNGVVDDSQLPKDRFSAERLKGVDSTLKIQPAKLEDSAVYLCASSPWPRYTEAFFGQGTRLTVV.

This chain links TRBV5-6 with TRBJ1-5, with D unresolved. The ends were cut back, 1 base at V and 3 bases at J, with 11 bases in the middle. The CDR3 has 15 amino acids. Germline V gene lookup returns CDR1 SGHDT and CDR2 YYEEEE. CDR3 DNA: TGTGCCAGCAGCTTGTTTGAGCGAGTCAATCAGCCCCAGCATTTT. Protein: CASSLFERVNQPQHF.

The chain combines TRBV28 with TRBJ2-5; D is undetermined. The germline V gene encodes CDR1 MDHEN and CDR2 SYDVKM. The CDR3 runs to 12 residues. The V end was cut by 7 bases, the J end by 4 bases, with 10 bases between. CDR3: CASTEQTETQYF. The CDR3 DNA sequence: TGTGCCAGCACCGAACAGACAGAGACCCAGTACTTC.

V is TRBV7-3 and J is TRBJ1-1, with D unclear. Trimming took off 5 bases at V and 0 bases at J, with 25 bases between the two ends. Germline lookup yields CDR1 SGHTA and CDR2 FQGTGA. CDR3 size: 19 residues. CDR3 loop: CASSPYRGPSPFMNTEAFF. CDR3 coding DNA: TGTGCCAGCAGCCCCTACCGAGGGCCAAGTCCCTTCATGAACACTGAAGCTTTCTTT.

This chain joins TRBV5-4 and TRBJ1-1; 7 bases are a match to TRBD1. V shed 3 bases, J shed 6 bases, and the junction held 2 bases outside the gene matches. The CDR3 is made up of 12 amino acids. Germline CDR1 reads SGHNT; CDR2 reads YYREEE (reference sequence). CDR3: CASSYGTAEAFF. The CDR3, as DNA: TGTGCCAGCAGCTACGGGACAGCTGAAGCTTTCTTT.

The gene calls are TRBV7-9 and TRBJ1-6, with D perhaps TRBD1 (5 bases). The CDR3 runs 15 residues. Germline V gives CDR1 SEHNR, CDR2 FQNEAQ (reference sequence). V lost 5 bases to trimming and J lost 7 bases, with 15 bases between them. CDR3: CASSGTSWENSPLHF. The CDR3 bases are TGTGCCAGCAGCGGGACTTCTTGGGAGAATTCACCCCTCCACTTT.

This chain uses TRBV15 with TRBJ2-7, with 8 bases that match TRBD1. V trimming: 6 bases; J trimming: 3 bases; junction bases outside the gene matches: 7. This CDR3 is built from 14 residues. Germline CDR1 LNHNV, CDR2 YYDKDF (reference sequence). The CDR3 region has the DNA TGTGCCACCAGGGCGGGACAGGAGTACTACGAGCAGTACTTC. This codes for CATRAGQEYYEQYF.

The rearrangement uses TRBV6-5 and TRBJ1-6; no firm D call. Trimming removed 7 bases at V and 11 bases at J, with 15 bases between. The CDR3 is made up of 13 amino acids. From germline, CDR1 is MNHEY and CDR2 SVGAGI. CDR3 coding DNA: TGTGCCAGCAAGGCCACAACATTGACACCCCTCCACTTT. This gives the protein CASKATTLTPLHF.

CDR3 nucleotide sequence: TGTGCCAGCTCTTCTGGGTTTGATCAGCCCCAGCATTTT. Encoded protein: CASSSGFDQPQHF. The chain combines TRBV2 with TRBJ1-5; no clear D. Germline CDR1 and CDR2: SNHLY and FYNNEI. The CDR3 is 13 residues long. Trimming took 8 bases from V and 5 from J, leaving 13 bases between them. The entire variable domain, with the rest obtained from reference TRBV2 and TRBJ1-5, is as follows: EPEVTQTPSHQVTQMGQEVILRCVPISNHLYFYWYRQILGQKVEFLVSFYNNEISEKSEIFDDQFSVERPDGSNFTLKIRSTKLEDSAMYFCASSSGFDQPQHFGDGTRLSIL.

The rearrangement links TRBV11-1 to TRBJ2-3; TRBD2 matches at 10 bases. The CDR3 extends over 15 amino acids. The germline V gene has CDR1 SGHAT and CDR2 FQDESV (reference sequence). The V segment lost 5 bases and the J segment 2 bases; nucleotides outside the gene matches: 4. CDR3 in amino acids: CASSPLAGVTDTQYF. The CDR3 nucleotides read TGTGCCAGCAGCCCCCTAGCGGGGGTCACAGATACGCAGTATTTT.

This clone was detected a few times. This chain links TRBV25-1 with TRBJ2-7, with D unclear. Trimming pared 7 bases from V and 3 bases from J, leaving 10 bases between. The CDR3 extends over 12 amino acids. Germline V gives CDR1 MGHDK, CDR2 SYGVNS. The CDR3: CASTQDGYEQYF. The CDR3 DNA follows: TGTGCCAGCACCCAGGACGGCTACGAGCAGTACTTC.

The chain employs TRBV4-2 and TRBJ2-7; the match to TRBD2 covers 10 bases. Trimming at V came to 4 bases and at J to 2 bases, leaving 5 bases not matched to a gene. This CDR3 contains 15 residues. CDR1 and CDR2 (germline): LGHNA, YNFKEQ. The CDR3 loop reads CASSPQREGPYEQYF. In DNA, the CDR3 is TGTGCCAGCAGCCCTCAGCGGGAGGGCCCCTACGAGCAGTACTTC.

This chain connects TRBV6-4 to TRBJ2-3; no definite D call. Per germline, CDR1 MRHNA and CDR2 SNTAGT. Deletions cut 0 bases from V and 4 bases from J, with 8 bases between. There are 14 residues in the CDR3. The CDR3 protein is CASSDSASPDTQYF. CDR3 in DNA: TGTGCCAGCAGTGACTCGGCCTCTCCAGATACGCAGTATTTT.

The genes are TRBV4-2 and TRBJ2-2, with D maybe TRBD1 (6 bases). The CDR3 is 16 residues long. V lost 1 base and J 2 bases, leaving 11 bases between the germline ends. Germline V lookup: CDR1 LGHNA, CDR2 YNFKEQ. CDR3 loop: CASSQAQGINTGELFF. In nucleotides, the CDR3 is TGTGCCAGCAGCCAAGCTCAGGGGATCAACACCGGGGAGCTGTTTTTT.

The chain has TRBV29-1 and TRBJ1-1; possible D gene TRBD1, 5 bases. V lost 7 bases, J lost 0 bases, and 18 bases lay in between. The CDR3 loop spans 15 amino acids. Germline V gene lookup returns CDR1 SQVTM and CDR2 ANQGSEA. The CDR3 sequence: CSGVRGNGMNTEAFF. In DNA form, the CDR3 reads TGCAGCGGAGTGAGGGGAAACGGTATGAACACTGAAGCTTTCTTT.

This sequence joins TRBV7-2 and TRBJ1-4, with D tentatively TRBD1 (5 bases). The CDR3 has 14 residues. Germline V CDR1 and CDR2: SGHTA, FQGNSA. Trimming took 2 bases from V and 10 from J, leaving 14 bases between them. The CDR3 DNA is TGTGCCAGCAGCTTAAGGGGCGCGAGGGCAAAACTGTTTTTT. As protein: CASSLRGARAKLFF.

This clone has a handful of counts. The gene calls are TRBV27 and TRBJ2-1, with D possibly TRBD1 on 6 matching bases. Germline V gene data show CDR1 as MNHEY and CDR2 as SMNVEV (reference sequence). This CDR3 contains 16 residues. The germline V and J ends were trimmed by 5 bases and 5 bases, with 19 bases remaining between them. CDR3 bases: TGTGCCAGCAGTATCAGGGGTTCTACACGAAACAATGAGCAGTTCTTC. Translation: CASSIRGSTRNNEQFF.

This chain links TRBV7-9 with TRBJ2-1, with TRBD2 matching 13 bases. Germline CDR1 is SEHNR and CDR2 is FQNEAQ (reference sequence). V dropped 5 bases and J dropped 6; count of bases not matched to a gene: 4. The CDR3 consists of 15 residues. DNA for the CDR3: TGTGCCAGCAGCGCACTAGCGGGAGGGTCCAATGAGCAGTTCTTC. This encodes CASSALAGGSNEQFF. Together with reference TRBV7-9 and TRBJ2-1, the CDR3 gives the full variable domain: DTGVSQNPRHKITKRGQNVTFRCDPISEHNRLYWYRQTLGQGPEFLTYFQNEAQLEKSRLLSDRFSAERPKGSFSTLEIQRTEQGDSAMYLCASSALAGGSNEQFFGPGTRLTVL.

The chain recombines TRBV5-1 with TRBJ1-3; a possible D gene is TRBD1 (6 bases). Trimming removed 0 bases at V and 2 bases at J, with 9 bases between. This CDR3 contains 15 residues. The germline gives CDR1 SGHRS, CDR2 YFSETQ. DNA of the CDR3: TGCGCCAGCAGCTTGGAGGGGGAAGCTGGAAACACCATATATTTT. This codes for CASSLEGEAGNTIYF.

This chain links TRBV20-1 with TRBJ1-2; 8 bases map to TRBD1. In germline, CDR1 is DFQATT, CDR2 SNEGSKA (reference sequence). The CDR3 has 12 amino acids. Trimming removed 3 bases from V and 8 bases from J; junction bases left unmatched: 5. For the CDR3, the DNA is TGCAGTGCTAGTGGACAGGGTCGCGGCTACACCTTC. Amino acids: CSASGQGRGYTF.

This clone was recorded once. The J gene is TRBJ2-7, the V gene TRBV6-5, with 13 bases identical to TRBD2. V gave up 6 bases and J gave up 0 bases; unmatched junction bases: 2. The CDR3 runs 15 residues. Germline lookup yields CDR1 MNHEY and CDR2 SVGAGI. In nucleotides, the CDR3 is TGTGCCAGCAGCTGGACTAGCGGGAGCTCCTACGAGCAGTACTTC. Amino acids: CASSWTSGSSYEQYF.